Listed here are 17 T cell receptor beta chains from one sample, sequenced in a study of T cell clonality in common variable immunodeficiency. The method was immunoSEQ multiplex PCR; TCRdb's version includes in-frame clones alone and lacks a portion of them. This sample has about 47,000 clones, each found more than once. Sequencing used peripheral blood mononuclear cells. Every receptor here comes from a person aged 18-70 years in good health.

This clone was seen many times. The sequenced fragment ends 3 residues before the CDR3 boundary, so the rest is inferred from the germline J gene. The rearrangement links TRBV10-3 to TRBJ1-4; perhaps TRBD1 as D (6 bases). Germline values: CDR1 ENHRY, CDR2 SYGVKD. CDR3 length equals 15 residues. The sequenced part of the CDR3 DNA is TGTGCCATCAGTGAGACAGGGTCTGGGGCCAACGTA. Translated, it gives CAISETGSGANV. The whole CDR3 protein is CAISETGSGANVLFF.

A note on this clone: The CDR3 extends 3 residues past the end of the read, so its final part is completed from the germline J gene. The rearrangement links TRBV6-2 or TRBV6-3 to TRBJ1-2; no clear D gene. Germline V gene lookup returns CDR1 MNHEY and CDR2 SVGEGT. CDR3 length equals 13 residues. The CDR3 region is CASSYSLSYDYTF. The sequenced part of the CDR3 DNA is TGTGCCAGCAGTTATAGTTTATCCTACGAC.

This clone has at least ten counts. The read ends 3 residues shy of where the CDR3 ends; the end is completed using the germline J gene. V and J are TRBV6-1 and TRBJ1-1; tentatively, D is TRBD1 (6 bases). CDR3 length equals 13 residues. Germline V CDR1 and CDR2: MNHNS, SASEGT. Trimming removed 4 bases from V and 1 base from J, with 7 bases in between. The sequenced CDR3 bases are TGTGCCAGCAGTGGGGGACAGAACACTGAA. Protein sequence: CASSGGQNTE. From start to end, the CDR3 is CASSGGQNTEAFF.

The table lists this clone with a few counts. The CDR3 goes on 3 residues after the read ends, and that part is filled in from the germline J gene. The gene calls are TRBV10-2 and TRBJ2-1, with 11 bases that match TRBD1. The CDR3 sequence is 18 residues long. V dropped 2 bases and J dropped 6; count of bases not matched to a gene: 12. Germline lookup yields CDR1 WSHSY and CDR2 SAAADI. The CDR3 here is CASSEVLSYGTGGNEQFF. The CDR3 bases that were read are TGCGCCAGCAGTGAGGTCCTATCCTACGGGACAGGGGGCAATGAG.

This clone appeared many times. The read finishes 3 residues shy of the CDR3 end, and the germline J gene is used to complete it. The chain carries TRBV10-3 and TRBJ1-1, with D possibly matching TRBD1 (5 bases). The CDR3 totals 14 residues. V was trimmed by 9 bases and J by 3 bases, leaving 17 bases between them. Germline V CDR1 and CDR2: ENHRY, SYGVKD. The CDR3: CAMRKDTLDTEAFF. Incomplete CDR3 DNA: TGTGCCATGAGGAAGGACACTTTAGACACTGAA.

In this sample, this clone turned up many times. The read comes to an end 3 residues before the CDR3 does, leaving the germline J gene to fill in the end. The chain couples TRBV20-1 to TRBJ2-7, with D maybe TRBD1 (6 bases). This CDR3 spans 13 amino acids. From germline, CDR1 is DFQATT and CDR2 SNEGSKA (reference sequence). The V gene lost 6 bases and the J gene lost 2 bases, with 14 bases spanning the gap. The part of the CDR3 DNA that was read is TGCAGTGCCGTTAGCAGGGGAGCCTACGAG. This encodes CSAVSRGAYE. The whole CDR3 protein reads CSAVSRGAYEQYF.

The sample holds many counts of this clone. At one of its ends the junction is not consistent with the germline gene, which may arise from a read error. The read halts 3 residues ahead of the CDR3 end, with the missing end drawn from the germline J gene. The chain carries TRBV4-2 and TRBJ2-5, with TRBD2 matching 9 bases. The CDR3 sequence is 14 residues long. From germline, CDR1 is LGHNA and CDR2 YNFKEQ. The CDR3: CASSQAGGGETQYF. The sequenced CDR3 bases are TGCGCCAGCAGCCAAGCGGGGGGCGGGGAGACC.

This clone was detected ten times or more. The read gets to within 3 residues of the CDR3 end, and the germline J gene fills in the rest. The J gene is TRBJ2-2, the V gene TRBV23-1; D could derive from TRBD1 or TRBD2 (5 bases each). Being an ORF, TRBV23-1 has a function that is uncertain. Trimming removed 6 bases at V and 9 bases at J, with 14 bases between. The CDR3 is 13 amino acids. The part of the CDR3 DNA that was read is TGCGCCAGCAGCCGGGAACAGGAACGGGAG. Translating gives CASSREQERE. The CDR3 as a whole reads CASSREQERELFF.

The sample holds many counts of this clone. The read terminates 3 residues before the CDR3 end, so the remaining end is supplied by the germline J gene. The chain links TRBV6-2 or TRBV6-3 to TRBJ1-5; perhaps TRBD1 as D (6 bases). The CDR3 spans 14 residues. V lost 6 bases and J 4 bases, leaving 13 bases between the germline ends. Germline CDR1 and CDR2: MNHEY and SVGEGT. This CDR3 is CASRSRTVNQPQHF. The part of the CDR3 DNA that was read is TGTGCCAGCAGGAGCCGGACAGTGAATCAGCCC.

This clone was seen ten or more times. The missing CDR3 end, 3 residues past where the read stops, is filled in from the germline J gene. The J gene is TRBJ1-5, the V gene TRBV20-1; the D gene is possibly TRBD1 (5 bases). CDR1 is DFQATT, CDR2 SNEGSKA, per germline (reference sequence). The V end lost 3 bases, the J end lost 0 bases, and 12 bases lay between the germline ends. The CDR3 loop spans 15 amino acids. This CDR3 is CSASSAGNSNQPQHF. The CDR3 DNA, read in part, is TGCAGTGCTAGTTCCGCAGGGAATAGCAATCAGCCC.

This clone was detected ten times or more. Read data end 3 residues before the CDR3 end; the end is taken from the germline J gene. This sequence joins TRBV6-1 and TRBJ1-1; D is perhaps TRBD1 (5 bases). From germline, CDR1 is MNHNS and CDR2 SASEGT. The CDR3 runs to 13 residues. The germline V and J ends were trimmed by 3 bases and 3 bases, with 8 bases remaining between them. The CDR3 loop reads CASSERGDTEAFF. CDR3 DNA, as far as it was read: TGTGCCAGCAGTGAGCGGGGGGACACTGAA.

Sample share makes this clone large (0.1 to 1%). The CDR3 DNA, read in part, is TGCAGTGCTAGAGATAACGAGCGGAGCGGGGGGACCTACGAG. Translated, it gives CSARDNERSGGTYE. The CDR3, in full, reads CSARDNERSGGTYEQYF. The chain carries TRBV20-1 and TRBJ2-7; 9 positions match TRBD2. The read is 3 residues too short to cover the CDR3 end, so that end is filled in from the germline J gene. Germline V lookup: CDR1 DFQATT, CDR2 SNEGSKA (reference sequence). The V segment lost 0 bases and the J segment 2 bases; nucleotides outside the gene matches: 11. The CDR3 has 17 residues.

This clone was seen more than once but under ten times. The read ends 3 residues shy of where the CDR3 ends; the end is completed using the germline J gene. The V call is TRBV2, the J call TRBJ1-1; TRBD1 is a possible D gene (6 bases). Trimming pared 6 bases from V and 7 bases from J, leaving 18 bases between. This CDR3 comprises 14 residues. Germline values: CDR1 SNHLY, CDR2 FYNNEI. The CDR3 protein is CASRWGRQSLEAFF. The covered CDR3 bases are TGTGCCAGCAGATGGGGGCGGCAGAGCCTTGAA. Full variable domain (outside the CDR3, taken from reference TRBV2 and TRBJ1-1): EPEVTQTPSHQVTQMGQEVILRCVPISNHLYFYWYRQILGQKVEFLVSFYNNEISEKSEIFDDQFSVERPDGSNFTLKIRSTKLEDSAMYFCASRWGRQSLEAFFGQGTRLTVV.

Many counts were recorded for this clone. From the germline J gene comes the end of the CDR3, since the read stops 3 residues before it. The chain combines TRBV4-1 with TRBJ2-5; possible D gene TRBD2, 5 bases. The CDR3 is 14 amino acids. Germline CDR1 is MGHRA and CDR2 is YSYEKL. Trimming removed 0 bases from V and 5 bases from J, with 10 bases in between. CDR3 sequence reads: CASSQEGGWETQYF. The part of the CDR3 DNA that was read is TGCGCCAGCAGCCAAGAGGGCGGGTGGGAGACC.

This clone was recorded at least ten times. The read stops 3 residues short of the end of the CDR3; the missing end is completed from the germline J gene. The J gene is TRBJ1-3, the V gene TRBV2, with a weak D call TRBD1 (5 bases). Germline lookup yields CDR1 SNHLY and CDR2 FYNNEI. The CDR3 has 17 amino acids. With 8 bases removed from V and 0 bases from J, the gap between germline ends came to 20 bases. The CDR3 here is CASGQGLRFRSGNTIYF. Incomplete CDR3 DNA: TGTGCCAGCGGGCAGGGATTACGGTTCCGCTCTGGAAACACC.

This clone was counted ten times or more. The part of the CDR3 DNA that was read is TGTGCCAGCAGTTACTCGGGGCTCCAAGAGACC. This codes for CASSYSGLQET. The CDR3 as a whole reads CASSYSGLQETQYF. V gene TRBV6-2 or TRBV6-3 combines with J gene TRBJ2-5; a weak D match, TRBD1 (5 bases). Coverage ceases 3 residues before the CDR3 finishes, and the germline J gene fills in the end. Germline CDR1 is MNHEY and CDR2 is SVGEGT. The germline V and J ends were trimmed by 0 bases and 1 base, with 6 bases remaining between them. CDR3 length: 14 residues.

This clone was found a few times. The read stops 3 residues short of the end of the CDR3; the missing end is completed from the germline J gene. The chain recombines TRBV19 with TRBJ1-2, with TRBD1 as a possible D gene (6 bases). Germline V gene sequence: CDR1 LNHDA, CDR2 SQIVND (reference sequence). CDR3 length: 13 amino acids. The CDR3 bases that were read are TGTGCCAGTAACGAGGGGGTTTACAATGAC. This codes for CASNEGVYND. The whole CDR3 sequence reads CASNEGVYNDYTF.